These 24 T cell receptor beta chains share one sample of origin, sequenced in a study of shared clonotypes between healthy human individuals. The data were produced by immunoSEQ multiplex PCR, yet TCRdb's version contains in-frame clones alone and is incomplete. The profile shows 450,000 to 500,000 clones, approximately 81% of them singletons. The sequencing sample was made of PBMCs. All receptors derive from a woman aged 40 to 50 in good health. Some clones in this sample may be carry-over from other donors' samples.

The chain employs TRBV15 and TRBJ1-4, with 10 positions matching TRBD1. The trim removed 5 bases at V and 2 bases at J, leaving 5 bases unmatched. The CDR3 consists of 16 residues. Germline CDR1 LNHNV, CDR2 YYDKDF (reference sequence). CDR3 in amino acids: CATSAGQGGTNEKLFF. CDR3 in DNA: TGTGCCACCAGCGCCGGACAGGGGGGGACTAATGAAAAACTGTTTTTT.

The rearrangement uses TRBV6-1 and TRBJ2-2; 14 bases align to TRBD2. The CDR3 is 15 amino acids. Trimming took 7 bases from V and 7 from J; bases not matched to a gene: 5. Germline CDR1 and CDR2: MNHNS and SASEGT. CDR3 amino acids: CASTGLAGAGGELFF. CDR3 nucleotides: TGTGCCAGCACGGGACTAGCGGGAGCGGGCGGGGAGCTGTTTTTT.

In its sample, this clone was seen many times. The V gene is TRBV28, the J gene TRBJ1-5; the match to TRBD1 covers 7 bases. Trimming at V came to 5 bases and at J to 4 bases, leaving 14 bases not matched to a gene. The CDR3 is 17 amino acids. CDR1 and CDR2 (germline): MDHEN, SYDVKM. CDR3 residues: CASSPQGEDASNQPQHF. The CDR3 DNA is TGTGCCAGCAGTCCCCAGGGGGAAGATGCATCAAATCAGCCCCAGCATTTT. The full variable domain, its missing parts supplied by reference TRBV28 and TRBJ1-5, is DVKVTQSSRYLVKRTGEKVFLECVQDMDHENMFWYRQDPGLGLRLIYFSYDVKMKEKGDIPEGYSVSREKKERFSLILESASTNQTSMYLCASSPQGEDASNQPQHFGDGTRLSIL.

The CDR3 coding sequence is TGTGCCAGCAGCTTAGTGGCTGGGGGCGAGCAGTACTTC. It specifies CASSLVAGGEQYF. This chain uses TRBV11-3 with TRBJ2-7; possibly TRBD1 or TRBD2 for D (5 bases each). There are 13 residues in the CDR3. The V end lost 1 base, the J end lost 6 bases, and 10 bases lay between the germline ends. CDR1 is SGHNT and CDR2 is YENEEA in the germline V gene.

The chain combines TRBV2 with TRBJ1-1, with D unclear. The CDR3 loop spans 12 amino acids. CDR1 and CDR2 (germline): SNHLY, FYNNEI. Trimming took 5 bases from V and 4 from J, leaving 8 bases between them. CDR3 coding DNA: TGTGCCAGCAGTTCGTGGAGCACTGAAGCTTTCTTT. Protein: CASSSWSTEAFF.

This clone was seen a handful of times. Given a far larger clone just one base away, this is likely a sequencing read error. The DNA for the CDR3 is TGTGCCTGGAGTTCTCCCGCGTACTACACCTTC. Translation gives CAWSSPAYYTF. This sequence joins TRBV30 and TRBJ1-2; D remains ambiguous. CDR3 length equals 11 residues. Germline CDR1 is GTSNPN and CDR2 is SVGIG (reference sequence). V was cut by 2 bases and J by 10 bases, with 11 bases left in between.

V usage is TRBV18 and J usage is TRBJ2-7; 12 nucleotides match TRBD2. The CDR3 is 14 amino acids. Germline trimming cut 5 bases from V and 4 bases from J; bases unmatched to any gene: 3. CDR1 and CDR2 from the germline V gene are KGHSH and LQKENI. The CDR3 loop reads CASSTSGRQYEQYF. DNA for the CDR3: TGTGCCAGCTCAACTAGCGGGAGGCAATACGAGCAGTACTTC.

This rearrangement joins TRBV11-3 to TRBJ2-3, with D unresolved. There are 15 residues in the CDR3. Germline values: CDR1 SGHNT, CDR2 YENEEA. Trimming pared 5 bases from V and 2 bases from J, leaving 14 bases between. The CDR3 loop is CASSPDGRSTDTQYF. CDR3 nucleotides: TGTGCCAGCAGCCCGGACGGACGATCCACAGATACGCAGTATTTT.

This rearrangement joins TRBV11-3 to TRBJ1-5; D gene unclear. There are 12 residues in the CDR3. CDR1 is SGHNT and CDR2 is YENEEA in the germline V gene. V gave up 4 bases and J gave up 0 bases, with 1 base separating them. CDR3 sequence: CASSYSNQPQHF. In nucleotides, the CDR3 is TGTGCCAGCAGCTATAGCAATCAGCCCCAGCATTTT.

The chain links TRBV30 to TRBJ2-3; D not resolved. This CDR3 is built from 11 residues. V lost 0 bases, J lost 5 bases, and 3 bases lay in between. CDR1 is GTSNPN, CDR2 SVGIG, per germline (reference sequence). The CDR3 region is CAWSVQDTQYF. The CDR3 DNA sequence: TGTGCCTGGAGTGTACAAGATACGCAGTATTTT.

The chain carries TRBV15 and TRBJ2-3; D unresolved. Per the germline V gene, CDR1 is LNHNV and CDR2 is YYDKDF (reference sequence). Trimming removed 7 bases from V and 4 bases from J, with 18 bases in between. The length of the CDR3 is 15 residues. As DNA, the CDR3 is TGTGCCACCAACCTAGACCTTACCACTGCAGATACGCAGTATTTT. Amino acid sequence: CATNLDLTTADTQYF.

The chain uses TRBV7-3 and TRBJ2-1; the D gene is possibly TRBD1 (5 bases). The V gene's germline CDR1 is SGHTA and CDR2 FQGTGA. V lost 5 bases and J lost 2, with 10 bases in between. This CDR3 contains 14 residues. CDR3 in DNA: TGTGCCAGCAGCCCCTCGGACACCTACAATGAGCAGTTCTTC. This codes for CASSPSDTYNEQFF.

This chain connects TRBV5-1 to TRBJ2-5, with a possible D match to TRBD2 (7 bases). Trimming left V 0 bases short and J 7 bases short, with 25 bases between. The germline V gene encodes CDR1 SGHRS and CDR2 YFSETQ. CDR3 length: 18 amino acids. The chain's CDR3 is CASSLVPLRGGTLGTQYF. CDR3 coding DNA: TGCGCCAGCAGCTTGGTCCCCTTAAGGGGGGGAACACTTGGGACCCAGTACTTC.

This clone was seen repeatedly, ten times or more. The sample has other DNA sequences that encode this CDR3 too. V is TRBV5-1 and J is TRBJ2-7; possibly TRBD2 for D (6 bases). Germline V CDR1 and CDR2: SGHRS, YFSETQ. Trimming left V 2 bases short and J 7 bases short, with 25 bases between. The CDR3 extends over 17 amino acids. In DNA, the CDR3 is TGCGCCAGCAGCTTAAAACTTTCTAGCGAGAAGTTCGTGGAGCAGTACTTC. Protein sequence: CASSLKLSSEKFVEQYF.

With regard to this clone: One base separates it from a far larger clone, so it is likely a read error. The chain has TRBV30 and TRBJ1-1; D is uncertain. The germline gives CDR1 GTSNPN, CDR2 SVGIG (reference sequence). The CDR3 contains 12 residues. Trimming took off 5 bases at V and 1 base at J, with 8 bases between the two ends. The CDR3 DNA reads as TGTGCCTGGGGCCCATGGAACACTGAAGCTTTCTTT. This codes for CAWGPWNTEAFF.

The chain joins TRBV7-9 to TRBJ1-2; perhaps TRBD1 as D (5 bases). The CDR3 has 17 residues. The germline CDR1 and CDR2 sequences are SEHNR and FQNEAQ (reference sequence). The V end lost 1 base, the J end lost 4 bases, and 19 bases lay between the germline ends. In nucleotides, the CDR3 is TGTGCCAGCAGCTTAGGATCAGGGAGGTCCCGCGGCTATGGCTACACCTTC. It is translated as CASSLGSGRSRGYGYTF.

This clone was counted only a few times. The chain is built from TRBV28 and TRBJ1-2; D remains unclear. Trimming cost V 3 bases and J 0 bases, with 8 bases left between them. Germline CDR1 reads MDHEN; CDR2 reads SYDVKM. The CDR3 sequence is 14 residues long. CDR3 sequence reads: CASSFHGANYGYTF. For the CDR3, the DNA is TGTGCCAGCAGTTTCCACGGTGCTAACTATGGCTACACCTTC.

The count of this clone is one. The chain uses TRBV30 and TRBJ2-3, with TRBD2 matching over 7 bases. The CDR3 has 14 amino acids. Germline CDR1 is GTSNPN and CDR2 is SVGIG (reference sequence). Trimming took 0 bases from V and 4 from J; bases not matched to a gene: 4. As DNA, the CDR3 is TGTGCCTGGAGTGTTGGTGGGGGGGCAGATACGCAGTATTTT. Amino acids: CAWSVGGGADTQYF.

The genes are TRBV7-2 and TRBJ2-7; 11 nucleotides line up with TRBD2. J gave up 6 bases and V 5 bases, and 12 bases lay outside the gene matches. This CDR3 contains 16 residues. Germline CDR1 reads SGHTA; CDR2 reads FQGNSA. This CDR3 reads CASSDRTSGLLSEQYF. In nucleotides, the CDR3 is TGTGCCAGCAGCGACCGGACTAGCGGGCTACTCTCCGAGCAGTACTTC.

This chain uses TRBV12-5 with TRBJ2-2; unclear D gene. With 6 bases removed from V and 7 bases from J, the gap between germline ends came to 6 bases. Germline CDR1 and CDR2: LGHNT and FRNRAP. The CDR3 runs to 11 residues. The CDR3 spells CASGRNGELFF. The CDR3 DNA reads as TGTGCTAGTGGGCGGAACGGGGAGCTGTTTTTT.

The chain links TRBV5-1 to TRBJ1-2, with D maybe TRBD1 (6 bases). The CDR3 sequence is 14 residues long. In germline, CDR1 is SGHRS, CDR2 YFSETQ. V was trimmed by 4 bases and J by 5 bases, leaving 15 bases between them. Written as DNA, the CDR3 is TGCGCCAGCAGCGATACACAGGGCCCTTATGGCTACACCTTC. This encodes CASSDTQGPYGYTF.

This sequence joins TRBV5-1 and TRBJ1-4; a weak D match, TRBD1 (6 bases). Germline CDR1 is SGHRS and CDR2 is YFSETQ. V lost 5 bases and J lost 8, with 16 bases in between. The CDR3 is 14 amino acids. The CDR3 coding sequence is TGCGCCAGCAGTTCTTCCGGGACAACCGAAAAACTGTTTTTT. This translates into CASSSSGTTEKLFF.

V is TRBV19 and J is TRBJ2-7; 7 bases fit TRBD1. The CDR3 spans 15 residues. Per germline, CDR1 LNHDA and CDR2 SQIVND (reference sequence). V gave up 5 bases and J gave up 0 bases; unmatched junction bases: 7. The CDR3 region is CASSPRAGGSYEQYF. In DNA, the CDR3 is TGTGCCAGTAGTCCCCGGGCAGGGGGCTCCTACGAGCAGTACTTC.

As regards this clone: With a far larger clone one base away, a read error is the likely cause. CDR3 in amino acids: CASKRDTNTGELFF. CDR3 nucleotide sequence: TGCGCCAGCAAGAGGGACACCAACACCGGGGAGCTGTTTTTT. The J gene is TRBJ2-2, the V gene TRBV10-2; tentative D call: TRBD1 (6 bases). In germline, CDR1 is WSHSY, CDR2 SAAADI. Trimming took 7 bases from V and 2 from J, leaving 11 bases between them. CDR3 size: 14 residues.